One and the same sample provided the 8 T cell receptor beta chains below, sequenced in a study of blood T cell repertoires in COVID-19. Profiling relied on immunoSEQ multiplex PCR, and the TCRdb table lists in-frame clones only, not all of them. There are 120,000 or so clones in the sample; around 87% occur only once, and about 4% lies in the top ten. Specimen: peripheral blood. All receptors come from a woman in her sixties or seventies with COVID-19, enrolled during active disease.

This clone has only a few counts. The V gene is TRBV15, the J gene TRBJ2-7, with D possibly matching TRBD1 (6 bases). V was clipped by 6 bases and J by 3 bases, with 15 bases between them. The CDR3 has 14 amino acids. Germline CDR1 and CDR2: LNHNV and YYDKDF (reference sequence). CDR3 nucleotides: TGTGCCACCAGTGTCCTAGGACAGAACTACGAGCAGTACTTC. Its protein is CATSVLGQNYEQYF.

This chain connects TRBV27 to TRBJ2-3, with D perhaps TRBD1 (5 bases). CDR3 length equals 13 residues. The germline gives CDR1 MNHEY, CDR2 SMNVEV (reference sequence). The V end was cut by 2 bases, the J end by 6 bases, with 9 bases between. CDR3 loop: CASSLRTFDTQYF. For the CDR3, the DNA is TGTGCCAGCAGTTTAAGGACATTTGATACGCAGTATTTT.

The chain employs TRBV28 and TRBJ1-1; D remains unclear. V lost 6 bases to trimming and J lost 11 bases, with 28 bases between them. Germline V gene data show CDR1 as MDHEN and CDR2 as SYDVKM. CDR3 size: 16 residues. CDR3 DNA sequence: TGTGCCAGCAGCAAACTCGATTACGGCTCGGGTATGTGGGCTTTCTTT. Encoded protein: CASSKLDYGSGMWAFF.

In its sample, this clone was seen a few times. In nucleotides, the CDR3 is TGTGCCAGCAGCGATCCAGGAGGGTTTGGCTACACCTTC. Translating gives CASSDPGGFGYTF. V usage is TRBV9 and J usage is TRBJ1-2; no definite D call. Per germline, CDR1 SGDLS and CDR2 YYNGEE. The V gene lost 3 bases and the J gene lost 7 bases, with 13 bases spanning the gap. The CDR3 covers 13 residues.

DNA of the CDR3: TGCGCCAGCAGCGTTACCTTCGACAGGTACTATGGCTACACCTTC. Its translation: CASSVTFDRYYGYTF. The genes are TRBV5-1 and TRBJ1-2; D might be TRBD1 (6 bases). This CDR3 has 15 amino acids. Germline V gives CDR1 SGHRS, CDR2 YFSETQ. The V end was cut by 4 bases, the J end by 3 bases, with 16 bases between.

For the CDR3, the DNA is TGTGCCAGCAGCCGGACAGGGGTCGAGCAGTACTTC. Protein: CASSRTGVEQYF. The V gene is TRBV6-2 or TRBV6-3, the J gene TRBJ2-7, with 9 bases identical to TRBD1. V was clipped by 6 bases and J by 6 bases; unmatched bases: 3. Per germline, CDR1 MNHEY and CDR2 SVGEGT. The CDR3 sequence is 12 residues long.

J is TRBJ2-3 and V is TRBV2; a possible D gene is TRBD1 (5 bases). Germline loops: CDR1 SNHLY, CDR2 FYNNEI. The CDR3 extends over 17 amino acids. Trimming left V 2 bases short and J 3 bases short, with 18 bases between. The CDR3, as DNA: TGTGCCAGCAGTGAACCGGACATTGGCCTGGGGACAGATACGCAGTATTTT. This sequence encodes CASSEPDIGLGTDTQYF.

The chain carries TRBV5-1 and TRBJ1-2; 8 bases fit TRBD1. CDR1 is SGHRS, CDR2 YFSETQ, per germline. CDR3 size: 14 residues. V shed 0 bases and J 5 bases; nucleotides not matched to a gene: 3. DNA for the CDR3: TGCGCCAGCAGCTTGGAAGGGACAGGATATGGCTACACCTTC. This translates into CASSLEGTGYGYTF.